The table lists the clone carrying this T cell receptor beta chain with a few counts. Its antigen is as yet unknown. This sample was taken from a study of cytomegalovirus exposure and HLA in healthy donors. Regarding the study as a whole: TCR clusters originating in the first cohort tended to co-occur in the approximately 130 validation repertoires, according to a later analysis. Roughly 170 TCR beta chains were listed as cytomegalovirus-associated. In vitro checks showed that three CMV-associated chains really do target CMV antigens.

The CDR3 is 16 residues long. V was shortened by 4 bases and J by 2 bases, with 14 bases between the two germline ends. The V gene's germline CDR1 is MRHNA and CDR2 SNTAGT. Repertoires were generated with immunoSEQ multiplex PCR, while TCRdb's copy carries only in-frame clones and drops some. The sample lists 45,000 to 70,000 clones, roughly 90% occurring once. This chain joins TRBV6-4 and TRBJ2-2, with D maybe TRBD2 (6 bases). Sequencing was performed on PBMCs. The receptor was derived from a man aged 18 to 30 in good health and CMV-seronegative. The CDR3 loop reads CASSAAAGTNTGELFF. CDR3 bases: TGTGCCAGCAGTGCCGCGGCGGGGACTAACACCGGGGAGCTGTTTTTT.